A selection of T cell receptor beta chains follows, all from one sample in a study of control samples from healthy donors and cancer patients. The method was immunoSEQ multiplex PCR; TCRdb's version includes in-frame clones alone and lacks a portion of them. The sample consists of under 90,000 clones, 85% to 95% of them appearing once. Specimen: blood. All receptors derive from a woman aged 55-69 years in good health. Each CDR3 is given with its conserved first and last residue. A D gene is named only where the DNA matches it firmly. Part of the rows lack a size; the others show once, few, many or a class for expanded clones.

d_gene,j_gene,abundance,v_gene,CDR3nt,CDR3aa
TRBD1,TRBJ1-2,-,TRBV19,TGTGCCAGTAGCCGACAGGGATACGGCTACACCTTC,CASSRQGYGYTF
-,TRBJ2-2,-,TRBV5-1,TGCGCCAGCAGCTTGGATAGCGGATACACCGGGGAGCTGTTTTTT,CASSLDSGYTGELFF
TRBD1,TRBJ2-2,-,TRBV7-8,TGTGCCAGCAGCTTACCGGGACAGACTAACACCGGGGAGCTGTTTTTT,CASSLPGQTNTGELFF
-,TRBJ2-5,-,TRBV28,TGTGCCAGCAGTTCCCCCTATGGAAAACAAGAGACCCAGTACTTC,CASSSPYGKQETQYF
TRBD1,TRBJ1-1,-,TRBV5-6,TGTGCCAGCAGCTTCTACCGGGACAGGGGGGGAACTGAAGCTTTCTTT,CASSFYRDRGGTEAFF
-,TRBJ1-1,-,TRBV10-2,TGCGCCAGCAGTGATCGATGGGAAGCTTTCTTT,CASSDRWEAFF
-,TRBJ1-5,-,TRBV1,TGCACCAGCAGAACATGGGCAGAGGATTATAGCAATCAGCCCCAGCATTTT,CTSRTWAEDYSNQPQHF
TRBD2,TRBJ2-7,-,TRBV18,TGTGCCAGCTCACCATTCGGCGGGAGGGCCCTCGAGCAGTACTTC,CASSPFGGRALEQYF
-,TRBJ2-2,-,TRBV2,TGTGCCCTTGAAAGGGCAGTGAACACCGGGGAGCTGTTTTTT,CALERAVNTGELFF
-,TRBJ1-2,-,TRBV2,TGTGCCAGCAGGGGGGACGGGTTAGATGGCTACACCTTC,CASRGDGLDGYTF
TRBD1,TRBJ2-2,few,TRBV11-3,TGTGCCAGCAGCTTGACAGGGGTGAACACCGGGGAGCTGTTTTTT,CASSLTGVNTGELFF
TRBD1,TRBJ1-4,-,TRBV25-1,TGTGCCAGCAGTGAAGACAGGGGTGGGAGGGAAAAACTGTTTTTT,CASSEDRGGREKLFF